The 18 T cell receptor beta chains presented below share a single source sample, sequenced in a study of T cells expressing NK-cell markers. TCRdb reprocessed the 5' RACE reads and reports one entry per CDR3 protein, with no DNA. The sample includes 500,000 to 700,000 distinct CDR3 sequences. Material for sequencing was blood T cells: a sorted CD56 or NKG2C T cell subset, CD4+ or CD8+ T cells, or bulk PBMC T cells (not recorded which). These receptors were collected from a man between 18 and 29 years old in good health.

V gene TRBV12-3 or TRBV12-4 combines with J gene TRBJ2-7. The CDR3 is 16 residues long. This chain's CDR3 is CASSPGTPTLDYEQYF.

This chain links TRBV20-1 with TRBJ2-1; checking the TCRdb D call of TRBD2 is not possible without DNA. The CDR3 length is 17 residues. The germline CDR1 and CDR2 sequences are DFQATT and SNEGSKA (reference sequence). The CDR3 sequence: CSARDTSGRYPYNEQFF.

This chain connects TRBV3-1 to TRBJ2-5; with no DNA, the TCRdb D assignment of TRBD2 cannot be verified. The CDR3 length is 16 residues. CDR1 LGHDT and CDR2 YNNKEL come from the germline V gene (reference sequence). The CDR3 spells CASSRTSGMEQETQYF.

This chain connects TRBV27 to TRBJ2-5; TCRdb's D call, TRBD1, is unchecked because there is no DNA. The germline CDR1 and CDR2 sequences are MNHEY and SMNVEV (reference sequence). The CDR3 sequence is 13 residues long. The CDR3 reads CASSFGGMETQYF.

This chain connects TRBV12-3 or TRBV12-4 to TRBJ1-2; with no DNA, the TCRdb D assignment of TRBD1 cannot be verified. The CDR3 sequence is 12 residues long. CDR3 residues: CASRPTFPLYTF.

The V gene is TRBV27, the J gene TRBJ2-3; TCRdb's D gene call, TRBD2, goes unchecked for lack of DNA. CDR1 is MNHEY, CDR2 SMNVEV, per germline (reference sequence). The CDR3 sequence is 17 residues long. This CDR3 reads CASSYRRVEWGTDTQYF.

V usage is TRBV12-3 or TRBV12-4 and J usage is TRBJ2-1; TCRdb indicates TRBD2, and absent DNA this call remains unverified. CDR3 length equals 18 residues. CDR3 region: CASSRPTISGELYNEQFF.

The rearrangement joins TRBV20-1 to TRBJ2-1; TCRdb selects TRBD2, and the lack of DNA leaves this call unchecked. The CDR3 spans 16 residues. Germline V CDR1 and CDR2: DFQATT, SNEGSKA (reference sequence). This CDR3 reads CSARDHSLAVTNEQFF.

The V call is TRBV4-1, the J call TRBJ2-6; TCRdb indicates TRBD1, and absent DNA this call remains unverified. The germline V gene encodes CDR1 MGHRA and CDR2 YSYEKL. The CDR3 runs to 16 residues. CDR3 amino acids: CASSQTGDAGANVLTF.

The V and J genes are TRBV7-9 and TRBJ1-2; the TCRdb D gene call, TRBD1, has no DNA to confirm it. The CDR3 is 16 amino acids. Germline CDR1 and CDR2: SEHNR and FQNEAQ (reference sequence). The CDR3 spells CASSSRTHPRGYGYTF. Based on the CDR3 plus reference TRBV7-9 and TRBJ1-2, the full variable domain is DTGVSQNPRHKITKRGQNVTFRCDPISEHNRLYWYRQTLGQGPEFLTYFQNEAQLEKSRLLSDRFSAERPKGSFSTLEIQRTEQGDSAMYLCASSSRTHPRGYGYTFGSGTRLTVV.

The chain joins TRBV3-1 to TRBJ2-1; there is no DNA to check the TCRdb D call of TRBD2. CDR3 size: 17 residues. Germline lookup yields CDR1 LGHDT and CDR2 YNNKEL (reference sequence). The CDR3 loop is CASSPFPAGSSYNEQFF.

The rearrangement links TRBV24-1 to TRBJ2-3; TCRdb proposes TRBD1, but this gene call is untestable without DNA. CDR3 length: 16 amino acids. Germline CDR1 and CDR2: KGHDR and SFDVKD. The CDR3 sequence is CATSALGQGAEDTQYF.

This chain uses TRBV4-3 with TRBJ2-7. This CDR3 has 15 residues. Germline-derived CDR1 and CDR2 are LGHNA and YSLEER. CDR3 region: CASSQEPLSAYEQYF.

V usage is TRBV3-1 and J usage is TRBJ2-5. The CDR3 is 15 amino acids. Germline assignment: CDR1 LGHDT and CDR2 YNNKEL (reference sequence). The CDR3 is CASSQVSEYQETQYF.

The J gene is TRBJ1-6, the V gene TRBV13. The length of the CDR3 is 14 residues. CDR1 is PRHDT, CDR2 FYEKMQ, per germline (reference sequence). The CDR3 sequence: CASSQARGDSPLHF.

The chain is built from TRBV20-1 and TRBJ2-1; TCRdb designates TRBD2, a call that cannot be tested without DNA. The CDR3 loop spans 16 amino acids. CDR1 and CDR2 from the germline V gene are DFQATT and SNEGSKA (reference sequence). CDR3 region: CSASGGTSPHYNEQFF.

The chain joins TRBV20-1 to TRBJ1-4; without DNA, the TCRdb call of TRBD1 cannot be checked. The CDR3 runs 15 residues. Germline V gene lookup returns CDR1 DFQATT and CDR2 SNEGSKA (reference sequence). Here the CDR3 reads CSASGPGATNEKLFF.

The J gene is TRBJ1-2, the V gene TRBV27; no DNA is available, so the TRBD1 call from TCRdb remains unchecked. Germline assignment: CDR1 MNHEY and CDR2 SMNVEV (reference sequence). The CDR3 covers 16 residues. The chain's CDR3 is CASSFVSGRVNYGYTF.